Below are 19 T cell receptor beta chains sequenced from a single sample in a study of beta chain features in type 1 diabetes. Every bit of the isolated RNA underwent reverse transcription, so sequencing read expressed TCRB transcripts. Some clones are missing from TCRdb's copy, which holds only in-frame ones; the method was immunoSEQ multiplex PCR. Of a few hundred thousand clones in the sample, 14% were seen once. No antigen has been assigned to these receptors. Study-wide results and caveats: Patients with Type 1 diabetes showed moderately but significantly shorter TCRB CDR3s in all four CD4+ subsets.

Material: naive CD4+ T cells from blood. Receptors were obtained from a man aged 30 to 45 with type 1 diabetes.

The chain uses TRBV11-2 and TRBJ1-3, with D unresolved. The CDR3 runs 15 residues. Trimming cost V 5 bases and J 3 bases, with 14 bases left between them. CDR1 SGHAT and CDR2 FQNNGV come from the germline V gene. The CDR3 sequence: CASSPLRTSGNTIYF. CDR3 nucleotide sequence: TGTGCCAGCAGCCCCCTCCGGACTAGTGGAAACACCATATATTTT.

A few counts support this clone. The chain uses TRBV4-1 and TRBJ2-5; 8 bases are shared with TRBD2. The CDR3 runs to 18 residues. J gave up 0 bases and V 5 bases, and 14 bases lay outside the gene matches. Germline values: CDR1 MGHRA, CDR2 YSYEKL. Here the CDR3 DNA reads TGCGCCAGCAGCAATCAAGCGGCGGGAGGACCGTACCAAGAGACCCAGTACTTC. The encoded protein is CASSNQAAGGPYQETQYF.

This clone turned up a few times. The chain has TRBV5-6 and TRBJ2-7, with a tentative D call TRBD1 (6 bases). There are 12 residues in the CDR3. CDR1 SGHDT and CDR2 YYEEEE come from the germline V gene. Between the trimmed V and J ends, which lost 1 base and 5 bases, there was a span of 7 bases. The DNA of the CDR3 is TGTGCCAGCAGCTTGCAGGGGAACGAGCAGTACTTC. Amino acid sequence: CASSLQGNEQYF.

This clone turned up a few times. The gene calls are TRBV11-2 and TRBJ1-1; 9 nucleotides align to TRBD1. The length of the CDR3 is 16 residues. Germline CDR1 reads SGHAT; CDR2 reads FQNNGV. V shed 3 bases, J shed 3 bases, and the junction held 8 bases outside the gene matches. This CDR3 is CASSLGTGKRDTEAFF. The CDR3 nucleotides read TGTGCCAGCAGCTTGGGGACAGGGAAAAGGGACACTGAAGCTTTCTTT.

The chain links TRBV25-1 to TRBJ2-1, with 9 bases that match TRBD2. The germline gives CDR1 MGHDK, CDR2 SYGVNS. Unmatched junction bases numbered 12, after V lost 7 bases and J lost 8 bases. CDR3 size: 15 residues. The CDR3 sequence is CASTPPGLARDEQFF. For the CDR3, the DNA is TGTGCCAGCACCCCACCGGGACTAGCAAGGGATGAGCAGTTCTTC.

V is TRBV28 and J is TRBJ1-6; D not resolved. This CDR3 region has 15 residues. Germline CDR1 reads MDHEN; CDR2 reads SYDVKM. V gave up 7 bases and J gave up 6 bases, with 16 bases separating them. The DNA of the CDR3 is TGTGCCAGCAATGCAGGCCGCCGGGGTAATTCACCCCTCCACTTT. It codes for CASNAGRRGNSPLHF.

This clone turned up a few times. Here the CDR3 reads CASSQSGETQYF. CDR3 in DNA: TGTGCCAGCAGCCAGAGCGGGGAGACCCAGTACTTC. This chain links TRBV7-7 with TRBJ2-5; D may be TRBD2 (6 bases). Trimming cost V 5 bases and J 5 bases, with 9 bases left between them. The CDR3 is 12 amino acids. Germline V gives CDR1 SSHAT, CDR2 FNYEAQ (reference sequence).

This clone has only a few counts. The chain's CDR3 is CASSLGPAQHNEQFF. In DNA, the CDR3 is TGTGCCAGCAGCTTGGGGCCAGCGCAACACAATGAGCAGTTCTTC. The chain links TRBV11-1 to TRBJ2-1; the D gene is possibly TRBD1 (5 bases). Looked up from germline, CDR1 is SGHAT and CDR2 is FQDESV (reference sequence). The CDR3 loop spans 15 amino acids. Trimming took off 3 bases at V and 5 bases at J, with 14 bases between the two ends.

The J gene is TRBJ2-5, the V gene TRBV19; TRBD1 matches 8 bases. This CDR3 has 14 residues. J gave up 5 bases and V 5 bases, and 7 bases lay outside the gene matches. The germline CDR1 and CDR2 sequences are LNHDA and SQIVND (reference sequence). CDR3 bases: TGTGCCAGTAGTCTTCGACAGGGGTGGGAGACCCAGTACTTC. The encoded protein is CASSLRQGWETQYF. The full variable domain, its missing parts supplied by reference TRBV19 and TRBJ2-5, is DGGITQSPKYLFRKEGQNVTLSCEQNLNHDAMYWYRQDPGQGLRLIYYSQIVNDFQKGDIAEGYSVSREKKESFPLTVTSAQKNPTAFYLCASSLRQGWETQYFGPGTRLLVL.

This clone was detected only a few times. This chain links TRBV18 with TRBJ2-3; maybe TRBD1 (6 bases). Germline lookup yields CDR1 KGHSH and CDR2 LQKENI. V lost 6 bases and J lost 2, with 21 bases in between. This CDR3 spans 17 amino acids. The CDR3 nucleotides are TGTGCCAGCTCCCCGTCGGCAGGGGTCCTCACCACAGATACGCAGTATTTT. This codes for CASSPSAGVLTTDTQYF.

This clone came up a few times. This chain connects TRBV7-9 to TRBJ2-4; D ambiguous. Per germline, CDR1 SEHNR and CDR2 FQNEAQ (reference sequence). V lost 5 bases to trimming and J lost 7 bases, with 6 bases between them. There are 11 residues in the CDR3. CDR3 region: CASSPMNIQYF. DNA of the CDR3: TGTGCCAGCAGCCCTATGAACATTCAGTACTTC.

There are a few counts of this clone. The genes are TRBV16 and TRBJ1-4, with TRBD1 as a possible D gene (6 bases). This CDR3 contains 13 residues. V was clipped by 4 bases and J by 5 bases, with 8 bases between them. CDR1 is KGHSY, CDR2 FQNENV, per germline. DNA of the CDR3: TGTGCCAGCAGCCTACAGGGAAATGAAAAACTGTTTTTT. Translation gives CASSLQGNEKLFF.

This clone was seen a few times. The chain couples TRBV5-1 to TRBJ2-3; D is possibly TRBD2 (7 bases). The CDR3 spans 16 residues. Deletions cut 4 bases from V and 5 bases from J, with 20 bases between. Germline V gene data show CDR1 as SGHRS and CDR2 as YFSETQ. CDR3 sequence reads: CASSLDGGGAIDTQYF. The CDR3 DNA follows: TGCGCCAGCAGCCTCGACGGTGGGGGGGCGATAGATACGCAGTATTTT.

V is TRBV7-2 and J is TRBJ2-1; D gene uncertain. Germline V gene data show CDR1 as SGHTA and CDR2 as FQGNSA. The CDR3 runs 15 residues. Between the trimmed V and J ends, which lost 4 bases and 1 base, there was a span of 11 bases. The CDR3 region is CASSSQQASYNEQFF. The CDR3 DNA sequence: TGTGCCAGCAGCTCGCAGCAGGCTTCCTACAATGAGCAGTTCTTC.

In nucleotides, the CDR3 is TGCGCCAGCAGCGAGGGACAGAGCACCGGGGAGCTGTTTTTT. It specifies CASSEGQSTGELFF. The chain combines TRBV5-1 with TRBJ2-2; TRBD1 aligns across 7 bases. V lost 4 bases, J lost 4 bases, and 4 bases stayed unmatched. CDR3 length equals 14 residues. From germline, CDR1 is SGHRS and CDR2 YFSETQ.

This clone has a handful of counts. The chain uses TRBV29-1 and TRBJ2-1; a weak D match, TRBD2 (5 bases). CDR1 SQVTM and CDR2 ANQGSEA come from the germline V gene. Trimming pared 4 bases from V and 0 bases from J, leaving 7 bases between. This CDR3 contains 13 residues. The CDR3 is CSVGGFSYNEQFF. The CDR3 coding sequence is TGCAGCGTTGGAGGGTTCTCCTACAATGAGCAGTTCTTC.

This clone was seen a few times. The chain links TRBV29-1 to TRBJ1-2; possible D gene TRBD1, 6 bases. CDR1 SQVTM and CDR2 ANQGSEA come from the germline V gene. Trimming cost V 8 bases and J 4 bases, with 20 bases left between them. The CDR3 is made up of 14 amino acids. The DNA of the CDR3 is TGCAGCATTTCCTCGGGGGGCGCAAGCTATGGCTACACCTTC. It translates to CSISSGGASYGYTF.

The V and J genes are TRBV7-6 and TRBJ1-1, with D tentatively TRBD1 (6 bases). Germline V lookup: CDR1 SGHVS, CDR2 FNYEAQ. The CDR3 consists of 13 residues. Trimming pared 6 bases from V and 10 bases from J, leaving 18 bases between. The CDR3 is CASSSGTPVGAFF. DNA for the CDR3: TGTGCCAGCAGTTCCGGGACACCCGTGGGAGCTTTCTTT. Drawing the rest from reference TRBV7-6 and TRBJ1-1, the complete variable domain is GAGVSQSPRYKVTKRGQDVALRCDPISGHVSLYWYRQALGQGPEFLTYFNYEAQQDKSGLPNDRFSAERPEGSISTLTIQRTEQRDSAMYRCASSSGTPVGAFFGQGTRLTVV.

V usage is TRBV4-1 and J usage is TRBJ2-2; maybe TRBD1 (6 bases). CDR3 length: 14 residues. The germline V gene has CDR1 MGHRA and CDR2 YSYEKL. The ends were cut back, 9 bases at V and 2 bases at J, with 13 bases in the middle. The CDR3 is CASAGTTNTGELFF. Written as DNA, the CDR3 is TGCGCCAGTGCCGGGACAACCAACACCGGGGAGCTGTTTTTT.